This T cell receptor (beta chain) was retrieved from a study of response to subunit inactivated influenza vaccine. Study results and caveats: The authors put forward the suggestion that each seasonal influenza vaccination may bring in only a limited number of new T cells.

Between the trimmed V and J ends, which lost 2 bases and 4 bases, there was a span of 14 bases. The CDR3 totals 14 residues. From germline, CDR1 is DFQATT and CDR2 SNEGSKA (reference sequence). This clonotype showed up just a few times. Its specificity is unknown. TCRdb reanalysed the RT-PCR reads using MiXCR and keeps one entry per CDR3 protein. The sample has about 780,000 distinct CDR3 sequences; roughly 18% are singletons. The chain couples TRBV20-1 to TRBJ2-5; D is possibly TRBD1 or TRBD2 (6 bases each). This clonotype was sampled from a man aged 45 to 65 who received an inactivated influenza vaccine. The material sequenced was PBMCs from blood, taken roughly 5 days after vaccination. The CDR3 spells CSARLGGGRETQYF. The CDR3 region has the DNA TGCAGTGCTAGACTGGGGGGCGGGCGAGAGACCCAGTACTTC.